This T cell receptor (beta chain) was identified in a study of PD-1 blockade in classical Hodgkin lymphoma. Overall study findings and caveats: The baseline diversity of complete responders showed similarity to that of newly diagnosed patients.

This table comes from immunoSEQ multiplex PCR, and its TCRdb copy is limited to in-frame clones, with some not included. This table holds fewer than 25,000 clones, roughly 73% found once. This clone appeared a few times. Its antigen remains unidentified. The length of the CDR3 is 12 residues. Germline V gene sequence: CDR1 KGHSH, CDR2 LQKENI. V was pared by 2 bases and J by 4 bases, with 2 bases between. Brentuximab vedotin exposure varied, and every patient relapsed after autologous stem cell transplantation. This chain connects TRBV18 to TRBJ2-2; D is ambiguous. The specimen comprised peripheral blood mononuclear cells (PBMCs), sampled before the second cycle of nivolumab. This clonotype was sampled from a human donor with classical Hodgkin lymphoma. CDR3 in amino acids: CASSPGTGELFF. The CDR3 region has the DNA TGTGCCAGCTCACCAGGCACCGGGGAGCTGTTTTTT.